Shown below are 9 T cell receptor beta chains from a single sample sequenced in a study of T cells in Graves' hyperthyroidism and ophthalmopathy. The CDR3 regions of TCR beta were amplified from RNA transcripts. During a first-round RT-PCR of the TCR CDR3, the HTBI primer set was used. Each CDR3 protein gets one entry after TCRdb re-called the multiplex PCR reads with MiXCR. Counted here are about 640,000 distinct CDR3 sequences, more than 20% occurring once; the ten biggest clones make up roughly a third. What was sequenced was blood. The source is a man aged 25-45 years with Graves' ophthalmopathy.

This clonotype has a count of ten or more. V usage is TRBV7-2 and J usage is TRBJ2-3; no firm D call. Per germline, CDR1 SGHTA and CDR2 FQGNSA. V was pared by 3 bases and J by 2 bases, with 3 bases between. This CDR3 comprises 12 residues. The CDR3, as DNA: TGTGCCAGCAGCTTGTACACAGATACGCAGTATTTT. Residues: CASSLYTDTQYF.

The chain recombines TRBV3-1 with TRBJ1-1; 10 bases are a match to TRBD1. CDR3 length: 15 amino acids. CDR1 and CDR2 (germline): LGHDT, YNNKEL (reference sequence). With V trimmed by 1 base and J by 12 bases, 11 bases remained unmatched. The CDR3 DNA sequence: TGTGCCAGCAGCCAAGCGATTGGGACAGGGGTTAGGACTTTCTTT. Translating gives CASSQAIGTGVRTFF.

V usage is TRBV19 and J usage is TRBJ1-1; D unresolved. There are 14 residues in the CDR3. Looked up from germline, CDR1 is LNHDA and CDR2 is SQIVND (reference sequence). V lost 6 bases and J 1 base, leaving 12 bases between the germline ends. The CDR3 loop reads CASRIPTENTEAFF. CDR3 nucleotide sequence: TGTGCCAGTAGGATTCCAACAGAGAACACTGAAGCTTTCTTT.

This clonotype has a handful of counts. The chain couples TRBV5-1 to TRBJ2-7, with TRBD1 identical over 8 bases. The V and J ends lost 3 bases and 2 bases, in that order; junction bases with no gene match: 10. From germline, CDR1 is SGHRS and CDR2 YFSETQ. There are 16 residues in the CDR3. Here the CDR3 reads CASSYLGQGGPYEQYF. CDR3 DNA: TGCGCCAGCAGCTATCTCGGACAGGGTGGGCCCTACGAGCAGTACTTC.

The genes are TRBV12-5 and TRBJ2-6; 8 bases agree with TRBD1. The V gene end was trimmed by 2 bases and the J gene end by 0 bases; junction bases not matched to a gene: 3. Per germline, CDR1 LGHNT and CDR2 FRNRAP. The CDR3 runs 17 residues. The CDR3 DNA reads TGTGCTAGTGGTTTGCAGGGGGCCACCTCTGGGGCCAACGTCCTGACTTTC. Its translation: CASGLQGATSGANVLTF.

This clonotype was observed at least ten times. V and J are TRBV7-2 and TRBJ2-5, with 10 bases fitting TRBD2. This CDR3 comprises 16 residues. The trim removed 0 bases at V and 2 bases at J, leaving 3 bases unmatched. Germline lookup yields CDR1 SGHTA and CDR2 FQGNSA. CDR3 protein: CASSLAGLADQETQYF. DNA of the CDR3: TGTGCCAGCAGCTTAGCTGGACTAGCGGATCAAGAGACCCAGTACTTC.

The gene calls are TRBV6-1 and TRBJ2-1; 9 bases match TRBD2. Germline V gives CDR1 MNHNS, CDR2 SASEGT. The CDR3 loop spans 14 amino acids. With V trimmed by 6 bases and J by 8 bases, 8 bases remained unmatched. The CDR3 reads CASRRGGGAYEQFF. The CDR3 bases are TGTGCCAGCAGAAGGGGCGGGGGGGCCTATGAGCAGTTCTTC.

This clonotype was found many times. The CDR3 bases are TGCGCCAGCAGCTTGGCGAGAGTAGTGTCCGATGAGCAGTTCTTC. This codes for CASSLARVVSDEQFF. The V call is TRBV5-1, the J call TRBJ2-1; D is unclear. Germline V lookup: CDR1 SGHRS, CDR2 YFSETQ. CDR3 length equals 15 residues. With 0 bases removed from V and 8 bases from J, the gap between germline ends came to 15 bases. Variable domain in full (rest from reference TRBV5-1 and TRBJ2-1): KAGVTQTPRYLIKTRGQQVTLSCSPISGHRSVSWYQQTPGQGLQFLFEYFSETQRNKGNFPGRFSGRQFSNSRSEMNVSTLELGDSALYLCASSLARVVSDEQFFGPGTRLTVL.

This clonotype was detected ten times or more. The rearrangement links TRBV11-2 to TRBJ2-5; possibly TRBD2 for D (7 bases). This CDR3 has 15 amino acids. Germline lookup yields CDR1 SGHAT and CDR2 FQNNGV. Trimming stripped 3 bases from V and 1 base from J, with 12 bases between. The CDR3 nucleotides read TGTGCCAGCAGCTTGGGGGCGGGAGCCCAAGAGACCCAGTACTTC. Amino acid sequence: CASSLGAGAQETQYF.